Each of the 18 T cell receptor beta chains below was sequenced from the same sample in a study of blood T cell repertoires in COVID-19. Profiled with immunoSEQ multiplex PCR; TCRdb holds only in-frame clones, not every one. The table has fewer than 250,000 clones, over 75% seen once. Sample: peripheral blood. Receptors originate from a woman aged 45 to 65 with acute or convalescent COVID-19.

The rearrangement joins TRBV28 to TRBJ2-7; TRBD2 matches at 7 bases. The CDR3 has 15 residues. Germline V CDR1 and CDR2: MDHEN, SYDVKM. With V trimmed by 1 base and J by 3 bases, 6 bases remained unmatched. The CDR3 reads CASSLSVSGGYEQYF. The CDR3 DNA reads TGTGCCAGCAGTTTATCGGTCTCGGGGGGCTACGAGCAGTACTTC.

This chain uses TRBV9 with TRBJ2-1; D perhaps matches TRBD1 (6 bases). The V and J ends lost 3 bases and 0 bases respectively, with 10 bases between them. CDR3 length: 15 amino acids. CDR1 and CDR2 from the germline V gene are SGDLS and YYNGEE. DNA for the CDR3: TGTGCCAGCAGCGCACAGGGCAACTCCTACAATGAGCAGTTCTTC. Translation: CASSAQGNSYNEQFF.

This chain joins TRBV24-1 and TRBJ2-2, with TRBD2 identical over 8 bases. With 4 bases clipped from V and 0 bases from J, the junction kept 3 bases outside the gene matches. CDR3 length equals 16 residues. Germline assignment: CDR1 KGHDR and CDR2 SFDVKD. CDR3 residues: CATSDPGLANTGELFF. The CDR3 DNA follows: TGTGCCACCAGTGACCCGGGACTAGCGAACACCGGGGAGCTGTTTTTT.

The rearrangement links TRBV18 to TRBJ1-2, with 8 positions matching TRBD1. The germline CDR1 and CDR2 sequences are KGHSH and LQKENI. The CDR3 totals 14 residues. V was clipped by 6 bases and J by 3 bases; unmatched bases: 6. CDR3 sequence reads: CASSGQGLDYGYTF. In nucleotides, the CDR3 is TGTGCCAGCTCTGGACAGGGTTTGGACTATGGCTACACCTTC.

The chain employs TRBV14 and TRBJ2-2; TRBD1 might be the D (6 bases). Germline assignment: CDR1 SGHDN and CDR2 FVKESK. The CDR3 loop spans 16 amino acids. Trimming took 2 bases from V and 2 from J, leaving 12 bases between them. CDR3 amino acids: CASSQTRTVNTGELFF. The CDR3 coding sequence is TGTGCCAGCAGCCAAACCCGGACAGTCAACACCGGGGAGCTGTTTTTT.

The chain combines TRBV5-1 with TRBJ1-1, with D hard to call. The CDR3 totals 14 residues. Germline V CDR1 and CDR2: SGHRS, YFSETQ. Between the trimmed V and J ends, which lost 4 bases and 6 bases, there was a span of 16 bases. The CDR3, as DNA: TGCGCCAGCAGCCCCCGGAGGGTGTCCCCTGAAGCTTTCTTT. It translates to CASSPRRVSPEAFF.

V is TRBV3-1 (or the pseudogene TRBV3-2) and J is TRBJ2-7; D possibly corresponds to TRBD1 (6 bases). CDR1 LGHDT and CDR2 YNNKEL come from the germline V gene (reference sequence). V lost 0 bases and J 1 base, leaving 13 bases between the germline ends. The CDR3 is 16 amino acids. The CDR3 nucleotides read TGTGCCAGCAGCCAAGATCTTCAGGGGCCTTCCTACGAGCAGTACTTC. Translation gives CASSQDLQGPSYEQYF.

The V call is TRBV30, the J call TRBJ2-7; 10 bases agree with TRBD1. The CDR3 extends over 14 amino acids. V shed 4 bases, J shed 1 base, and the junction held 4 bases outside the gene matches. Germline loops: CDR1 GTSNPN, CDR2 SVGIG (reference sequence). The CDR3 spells CAWTTGGLSYEQYF. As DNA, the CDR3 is TGTGCCTGGACGACAGGGGGCCTGTCCTACGAGCAGTACTTC.

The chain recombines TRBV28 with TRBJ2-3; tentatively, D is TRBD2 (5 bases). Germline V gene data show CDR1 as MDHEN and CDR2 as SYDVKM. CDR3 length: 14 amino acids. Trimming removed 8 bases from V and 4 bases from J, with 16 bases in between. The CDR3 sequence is CASFPGGYPDTQYF. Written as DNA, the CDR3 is TGTGCCAGCTTCCCGGGCGGGTATCCAGATACGCAGTATTTT.

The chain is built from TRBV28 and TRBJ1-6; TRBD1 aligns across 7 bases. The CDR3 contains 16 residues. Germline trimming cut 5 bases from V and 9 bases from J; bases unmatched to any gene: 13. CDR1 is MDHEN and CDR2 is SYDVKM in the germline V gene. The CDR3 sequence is CASSPSRTGSGSPLHF. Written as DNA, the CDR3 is TGTGCCAGCAGTCCCTCCCGGACAGGAAGCGGTTCACCCCTCCACTTT.

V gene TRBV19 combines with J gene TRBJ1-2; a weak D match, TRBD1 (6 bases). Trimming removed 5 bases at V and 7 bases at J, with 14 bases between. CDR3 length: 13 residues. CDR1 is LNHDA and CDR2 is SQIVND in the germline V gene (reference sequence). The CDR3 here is CASSRQQGRGYTF. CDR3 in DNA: TGTGCCAGTAGTCGTCAACAGGGCCGTGGCTACACCTTC.

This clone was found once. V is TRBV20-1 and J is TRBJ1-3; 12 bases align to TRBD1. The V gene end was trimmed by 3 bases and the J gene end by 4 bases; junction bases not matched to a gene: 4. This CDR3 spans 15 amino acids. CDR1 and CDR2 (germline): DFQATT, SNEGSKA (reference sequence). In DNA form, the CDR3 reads TGCAGTGCTAGTCGGGACAGGGGGCGAGGAAACACCATATATTTT. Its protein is CSASRDRGRGNTIYF.

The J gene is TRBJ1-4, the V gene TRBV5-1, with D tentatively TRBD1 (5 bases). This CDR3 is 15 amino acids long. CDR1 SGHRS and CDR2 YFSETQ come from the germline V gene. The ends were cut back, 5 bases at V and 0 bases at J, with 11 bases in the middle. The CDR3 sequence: CASRFQGTTNEKLFF. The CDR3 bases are TGCGCCAGCAGGTTCCAGGGCACAACTAATGAAAAACTGTTTTTT.

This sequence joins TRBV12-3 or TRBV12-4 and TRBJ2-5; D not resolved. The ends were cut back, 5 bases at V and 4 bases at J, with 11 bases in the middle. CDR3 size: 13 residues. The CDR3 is CASSAILLETQYF. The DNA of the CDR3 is TGTGCCAGCAGTGCTATACTATTAGAGACCCAGTACTTC.

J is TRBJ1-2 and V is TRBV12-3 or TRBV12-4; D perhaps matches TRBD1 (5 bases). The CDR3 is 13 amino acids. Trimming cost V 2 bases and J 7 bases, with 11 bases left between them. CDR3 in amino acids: CASSLYGRGGYTF. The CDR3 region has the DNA TGTGCCAGCAGTTTATACGGGAGGGGTGGCTACACCTTC.

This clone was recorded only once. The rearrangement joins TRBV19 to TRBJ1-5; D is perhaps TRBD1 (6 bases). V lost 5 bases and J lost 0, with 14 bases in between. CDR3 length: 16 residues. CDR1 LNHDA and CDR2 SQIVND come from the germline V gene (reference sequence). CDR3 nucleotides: TGTGCCAGTAGTCCCCGGGGGGCCTCTAGCAATCAGCCCCAGCATTTT. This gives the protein CASSPRGASSNQPQHF.

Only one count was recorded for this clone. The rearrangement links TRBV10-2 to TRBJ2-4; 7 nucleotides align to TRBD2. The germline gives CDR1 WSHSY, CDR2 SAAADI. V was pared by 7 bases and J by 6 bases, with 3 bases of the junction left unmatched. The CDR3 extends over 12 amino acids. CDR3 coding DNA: TGCGCCAGCATGCCTAGCGGAAACATTCAGTACTTC. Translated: CASMPSGNIQYF.

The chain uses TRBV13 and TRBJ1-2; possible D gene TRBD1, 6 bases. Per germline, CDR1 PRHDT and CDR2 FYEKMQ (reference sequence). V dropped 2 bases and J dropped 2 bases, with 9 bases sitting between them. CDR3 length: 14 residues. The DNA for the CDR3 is TGTGCCAGCAGCTTAAGGGGGTTAAACTATGGCTACACCTTC. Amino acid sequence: CASSLRGLNYGYTF.